A selection of T cell receptor beta chains follows, all from one sample in a study of Graves' ophthalmopathy and Graves' hyperthyroidism. TCRdb re-derived calls from the multiplex PCR reads in MiXCR, one entry per CDR3 protein. The sample includes 650,000 to 900,000 distinct CDR3 sequences, around 40% of them seen just once. Sequenced sample: peripheral blood. The source of these receptors is an adult man with Graves' ophthalmopathy. Both conserved end residues are part of each CDR3. The D gene is left open where the match is weak. Rows may omit the clone size; those that give it use once, few, many or a size class.

v_call: TRBV7-9; j_call: TRBJ1-4; clone_size: many; d_call: -; cdr3_aa: CASSSEAGLNEKLFF; cdr3_nt: TGTGCCAGCAGCTCCGAGGCGGGTCTTAATGAAAAACTGTTTTTT
v_call: TRBV7-2; j_call: TRBJ1-1; clone_size: few; d_call: -; cdr3_aa: CASSPQNRVNEAFF; cdr3_nt: TGTGCCAGCAGTCCACAAAACAGGGTAAATGAAGCTTTCTTT
v_call: TRBV25-1; j_call: TRBJ2-2; clone_size: -; d_call: -; cdr3_aa: CAWSSATPGGELFF; cdr3_nt: TGTGCCTGGAGTTCGGCGACGCCTGGGGGGGAGCTGTTTTTT
v_call: TRBV4-1; j_call: TRBJ1-1; clone_size: -; d_call: -; cdr3_aa: CASSQVTGVGYTEAFF; cdr3_nt: TGCGCCAGCAGCCAAGTCACGGGGGTAGGTTACACTGAAGCTTTCTTT
v_call: TRBV29-1; j_call: TRBJ2-5; clone_size: -; d_call: -; cdr3_aa: CSVARTKGTREIQYF; cdr3_nt: TGCAGCGTTGCCAGGACCAAAGGGACGAGGGAGATCCAGTACTTC
v_call: TRBV2; j_call: TRBJ1-2; clone_size: -; d_call: TRBD1; cdr3_aa: CASRHRQGAGYGYTF; cdr3_nt: TGTGCCAGCAGACATAGACAGGGGGCGGGTTATGGCTACACCTTC
v_call: TRBV7-2; j_call: TRBJ2-7; clone_size: many; d_call: -; cdr3_aa: CASSHPSYEQYF; cdr3_nt: TGTGCCAGCAGCCATCCCTCCTACGAGCAGTACTTC
v_call: TRBV12-3/TRBV12-4; j_call: TRBJ1-2; clone_size: few; d_call: -; cdr3_aa: CASRGVERGGYTF; cdr3_nt: TGTGCCAGCAGGGGGGTAGAAAGGGGTGGCTACACCTTC
v_call: TRBV20-1; j_call: TRBJ2-7; clone_size: many; d_call: TRBD2; cdr3_aa: CSAVAPGLAGGTNEQYF; cdr3_nt: TGCAGTGCTGTAGCCCCGGGACTAGCGGGGGGAACGAACGAGCAGTACTTC
v_call: TRBV7-2; j_call: TRBJ2-5; clone_size: -; d_call: -; cdr3_aa: CASSYGGDRAAAQYF; cdr3_nt: TGTGCCAGCAGCTACGGGGGGGACAGGGCTGCGGCCCAGTACTTC
v_call: TRBV10-2; j_call: TRBJ1-1; clone_size: -; d_call: TRBD1; cdr3_aa: CASSPGQGAAFF; cdr3_nt: TGCGCCAGCAGCCCGGGACAGGGAGCGGCTTTCTTT
v_call: TRBV19; j_call: TRBJ1-1; clone_size: -; d_call: -; cdr3_aa: CASTVGRVSNEQFF; cdr3_nt: TGTGCCAGTACGGTCGGCAGGGTGAGCAATGAGCAGTTCTTT
v_call: TRBV28; j_call: TRBJ2-7; clone_size: few; d_call: -; cdr3_aa: CASGAGNSYEQYF; cdr3_nt: TGTGCCAGCGGCGCGGGCAACTCCTACGAGCAGTACTTC
v_call: TRBV25-1; j_call: TRBJ2-2; clone_size: -; d_call: TRBD2; cdr3_aa: CASSPLKAGVVGELFF; cdr3_nt: TGTGCCAGCAGCCCTCTAAAAGCGGGAGTCGTCGGGGAGCTGTTTTTT
v_call: TRBV2; j_call: TRBJ2-3; clone_size: few; d_call: TRBD1; cdr3_aa: CASSRQGPTDTQYF; cdr3_nt: TGTGCCAGCAGCAGACAGGGCCCGACAGATACGCAGTATTTT
v_call: TRBV2; j_call: TRBJ2-1; clone_size: -; d_call: -; cdr3_aa: CASSPGTDNEQFF; cdr3_nt: TGTGCCAGCAGTCCCGGGACTGACAATGAGCAGTTCTTC
v_call: TRBV10-3; j_call: TRBJ2-7; clone_size: -; d_call: TRBD1; cdr3_aa: CASSYPYRDRGYEQYF; cdr3_nt: TGTGCCAGCAGTTACCCATACCGGGACAGGGGCTACGAGCAGTACTTC
v_call: TRBV25-1; j_call: TRBJ1-2; clone_size: -; d_call: -; cdr3_aa: CASSQNTNYGYTF; cdr3_nt: TGTGCCAGCTCACAAAATACTAACTATGGCTACACCTTC
v_call: TRBV10-3; j_call: TRBJ2-7; clone_size: many; d_call: TRBD2; cdr3_aa: CASNTRAGADEQYF; cdr3_nt: TGTGCCTCAAACACTCGAGCGGGAGCTGACGAGCAGTACTTC
v_call: TRBV12-3/TRBV12-4; j_call: TRBJ1-3; clone_size: -; d_call: -; cdr3_aa: CASSLSGRSGNTIYF; cdr3_nt: TGTGCCAGCAGTTTAAGTGGGCGCTCTGGAAACACCATATATTTT
v_call: TRBV2; j_call: TRBJ2-7; clone_size: -; d_call: TRBD1; cdr3_aa: CASSFWDRPYEQYF; cdr3_nt: TGTGCCAGCAGTTTCTGGGACAGACCTTACGAGCAGTACTTC
v_call: TRBV20-1; j_call: TRBJ1-1; clone_size: -; d_call: TRBD1; cdr3_aa: CSATSGQGTEAFF; cdr3_nt: TGCAGTGCAACATCGGGACAGGGCACTGAAGCTTTCTTT
v_call: TRBV4-3; j_call: TRBJ1-1; clone_size: few; d_call: -; cdr3_aa: CASSQVPTHEAFF; cdr3_nt: TGCGCCAGCAGCCAAGTACCGACTCATGAAGCTTTCTTT
v_call: TRBV7-2; j_call: TRBJ2-7; clone_size: few; d_call: -; cdr3_aa: CASSLPGFYEQYF; cdr3_nt: TGTGCCAGCAGCCTACCGGGATTCTACGAGCAGTACTTC
v_call: TRBV20-1; j_call: TRBJ2-5; clone_size: -; d_call: -; cdr3_aa: CSAITGETQYF; cdr3_nt: TGCAGTGCTATTACAGGGGAGACCCAGTACTTC
v_call: TRBV9; j_call: TRBJ2-5; clone_size: many; d_call: -; cdr3_aa: CASSVGRQETQYF; cdr3_nt: TGTGCCTCCTCGGTCGGTCGGCAAGAGACCCAGTACTTC
v_call: TRBV25-1; j_call: TRBJ1-1; clone_size: many; d_call: -; cdr3_aa: CASSESQGSRAFF; cdr3_nt: TGTGCCAGCAGTGAATCTCAGGGGTCTCGAGCTTTCTTT
v_call: TRBV16; j_call: TRBJ1-5; clone_size: few; d_call: -; cdr3_aa: CARLNQEYSNQPQHF; cdr3_nt: TGTGCTCGCTTGAACCAGGAATATAGCAATCAGCCCCAGCATTTT
v_call: TRBV7-9; j_call: TRBJ2-5; clone_size: few; d_call: TRBD1; cdr3_aa: CASSRQGHQETQYF; cdr3_nt: TGTGCCAGCAGCAGACAGGGTCACCAAGAGACCCAGTACTTC